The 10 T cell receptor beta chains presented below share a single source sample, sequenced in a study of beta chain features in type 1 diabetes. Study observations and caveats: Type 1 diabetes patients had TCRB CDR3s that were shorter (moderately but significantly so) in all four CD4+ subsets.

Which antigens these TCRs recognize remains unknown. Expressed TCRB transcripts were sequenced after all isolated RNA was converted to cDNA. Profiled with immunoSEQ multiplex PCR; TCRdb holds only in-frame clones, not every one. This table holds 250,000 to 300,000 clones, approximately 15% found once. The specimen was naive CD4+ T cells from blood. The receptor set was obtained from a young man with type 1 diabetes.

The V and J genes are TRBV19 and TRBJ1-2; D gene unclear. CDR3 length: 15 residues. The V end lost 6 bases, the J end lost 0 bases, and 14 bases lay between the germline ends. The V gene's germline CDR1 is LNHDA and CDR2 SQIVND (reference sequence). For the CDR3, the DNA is TGTGCCAGTAGACGGTCCGAGGCTACTAACTATGGCTACACCTTC. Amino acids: CASRRSEATNYGYTF.

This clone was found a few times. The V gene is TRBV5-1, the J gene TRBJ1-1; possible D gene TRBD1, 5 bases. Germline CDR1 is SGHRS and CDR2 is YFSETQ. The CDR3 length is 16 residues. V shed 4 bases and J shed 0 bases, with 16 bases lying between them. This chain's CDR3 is CASSRAQQAMNTEAFF. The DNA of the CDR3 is TGCGCCAGCAGCCGAGCACAACAGGCTATGAACACTGAAGCTTTCTTT.

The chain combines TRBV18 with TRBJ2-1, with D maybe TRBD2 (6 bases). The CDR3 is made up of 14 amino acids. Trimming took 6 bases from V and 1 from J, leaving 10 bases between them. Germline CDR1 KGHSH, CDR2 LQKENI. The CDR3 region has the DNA TGTGCCAGCTCGGAGGGGCGGTCCTACAATGAGCAGTTCTTC. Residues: CASSEGRSYNEQFF.

CDR3 in DNA: TGTGCCAGCTCACCGGTGAGGAAAACTGAAGCTTTCTTT. Translated, it gives CASSPVRKTEAFF. The genes are TRBV19 and TRBJ1-1; the D is unclear. Germline V gene data show CDR1 as LNHDA and CDR2 as SQIVND (reference sequence). V was trimmed by 9 bases and J by 5 bases, leaving 16 bases between them. This CDR3 spans 13 amino acids.

The CDR3 loop is CASSVSAGEPYEQYF. As DNA, the CDR3 is TGTGCCAGCAGCGTAAGTGCGGGGGAGCCCTACGAGCAGTACTTC. This rearrangement joins TRBV9 to TRBJ2-7; 7 bases agree with TRBD2. The CDR3 runs to 15 residues. The ends lost 1 base at V and 2 bases at J; junction bases unmatched: 6. CDR1 is SGDLS and CDR2 is YYNGEE in the germline V gene.

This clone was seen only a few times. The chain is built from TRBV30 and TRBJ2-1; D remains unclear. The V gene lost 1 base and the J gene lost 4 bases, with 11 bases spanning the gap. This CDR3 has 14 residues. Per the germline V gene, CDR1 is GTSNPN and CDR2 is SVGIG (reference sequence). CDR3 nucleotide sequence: TGTGCCTGGAGTGCGGCACGACTTTACAATGAGCAGTTCTTC. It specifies CAWSAARLYNEQFF.

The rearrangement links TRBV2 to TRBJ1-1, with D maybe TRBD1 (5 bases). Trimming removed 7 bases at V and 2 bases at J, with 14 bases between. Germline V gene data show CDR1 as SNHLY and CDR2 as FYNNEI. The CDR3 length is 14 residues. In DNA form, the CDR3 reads TGTGCCAGCATTAGGGAGGGGAGAAACACTGAAGCTTTCTTT. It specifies CASIREGRNTEAFF.

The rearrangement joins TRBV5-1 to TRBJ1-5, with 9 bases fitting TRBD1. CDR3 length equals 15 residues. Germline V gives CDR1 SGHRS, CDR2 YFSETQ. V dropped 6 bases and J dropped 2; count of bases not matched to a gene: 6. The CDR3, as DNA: TGCGCCAGCATTCCACAGGGGGCAGGCAATCAGCCCCAGCATTTT. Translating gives CASIPQGAGNQPQHF.

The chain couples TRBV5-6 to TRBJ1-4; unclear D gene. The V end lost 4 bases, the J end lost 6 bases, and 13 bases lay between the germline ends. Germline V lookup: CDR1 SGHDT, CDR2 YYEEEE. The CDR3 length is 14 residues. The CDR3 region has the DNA TGTGCCAGCAGCAACGTTTTGAGGGATGAAAAACTGTTTTTT. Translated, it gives CASSNVLRDEKLFF.

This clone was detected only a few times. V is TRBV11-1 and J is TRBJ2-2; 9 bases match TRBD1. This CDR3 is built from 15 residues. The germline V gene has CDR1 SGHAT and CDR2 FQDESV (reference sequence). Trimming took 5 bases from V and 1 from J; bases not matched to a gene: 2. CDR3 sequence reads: CASSPGQGNTGELFF. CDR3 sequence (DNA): TGTGCCAGCAGCCCGGGACAGGGGAACACCGGGGAGCTGTTTTTT.